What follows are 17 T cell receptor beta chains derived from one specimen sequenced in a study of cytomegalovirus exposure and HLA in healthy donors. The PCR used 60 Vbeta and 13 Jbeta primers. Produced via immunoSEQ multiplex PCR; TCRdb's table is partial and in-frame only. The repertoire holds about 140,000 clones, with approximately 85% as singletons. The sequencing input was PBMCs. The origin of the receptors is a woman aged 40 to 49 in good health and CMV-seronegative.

The CDR3 spells CASSSGTGGLDTQYF. The CDR3 nucleotides are TGTGCCAGCAGCAGCGGTACGGGAGGGCTAGATACGCAGTATTTT. The rearrangement joins TRBV5-8 to TRBJ2-3; 8 bases align to TRBD2. Unmatched junction bases numbered 9, after V lost 4 bases and J lost 5 bases. CDR3 length: 15 residues. The germline V gene has CDR1 SGHTS and CDR2 YDEGEE.

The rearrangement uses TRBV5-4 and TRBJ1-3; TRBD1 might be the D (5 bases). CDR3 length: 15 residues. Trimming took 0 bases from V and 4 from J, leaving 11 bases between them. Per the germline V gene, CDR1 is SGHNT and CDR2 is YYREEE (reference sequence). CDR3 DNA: TGTGCCAGCAGCTTGGACGCAGGGTACGGAAACACCATATATTTT. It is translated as CASSLDAGYGNTIYF.

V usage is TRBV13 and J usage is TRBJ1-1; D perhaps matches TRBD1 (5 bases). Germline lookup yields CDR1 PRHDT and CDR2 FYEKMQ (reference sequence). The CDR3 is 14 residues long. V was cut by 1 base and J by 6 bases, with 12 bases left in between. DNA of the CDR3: TGTGCCAGCAGCTTAGTTGGGGCCATCGCTGAAGCTTTCTTT. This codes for CASSLVGAIAEAFF.

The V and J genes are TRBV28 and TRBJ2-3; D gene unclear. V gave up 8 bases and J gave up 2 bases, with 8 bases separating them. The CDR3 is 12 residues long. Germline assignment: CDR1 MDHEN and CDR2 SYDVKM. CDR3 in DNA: TGTGCCAGCCTCGGAGCCACAGATACGCAGTATTTT. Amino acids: CASLGATDTQYF.

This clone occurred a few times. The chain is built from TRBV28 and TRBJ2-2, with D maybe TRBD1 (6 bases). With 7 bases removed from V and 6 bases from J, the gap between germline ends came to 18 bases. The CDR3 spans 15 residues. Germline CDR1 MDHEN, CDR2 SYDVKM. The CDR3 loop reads CASNPPDRGAGELFF. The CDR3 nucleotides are TGTGCCAGCAACCCCCCGGACAGAGGGGCCGGGGAGCTGTTTTTT. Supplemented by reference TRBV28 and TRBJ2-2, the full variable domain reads DVKVTQSSRYLVKRTGEKVFLECVQDMDHENMFWYRQDPGLGLRLIYFSYDVKMKEKGDIPEGYSVSREKKERFSLILESASTNQTSMYLCASNPPDRGAGELFFGEGSRLTVL.

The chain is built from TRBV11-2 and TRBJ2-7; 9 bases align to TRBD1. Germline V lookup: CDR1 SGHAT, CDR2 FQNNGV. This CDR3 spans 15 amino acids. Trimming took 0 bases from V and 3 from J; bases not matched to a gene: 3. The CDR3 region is CASSLDLGQGYEQYF. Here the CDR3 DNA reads TGTGCCAGCAGCTTAGATTTGGGACAGGGCTACGAGCAGTACTTC.

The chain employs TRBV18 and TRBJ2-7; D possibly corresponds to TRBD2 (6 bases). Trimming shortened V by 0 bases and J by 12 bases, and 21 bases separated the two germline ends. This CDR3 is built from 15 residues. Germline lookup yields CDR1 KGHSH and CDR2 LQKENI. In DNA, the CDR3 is TGTGCCAGCTCACCACCTCAGGGCGGTGAAGGGACTCCGTACTTC. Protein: CASSPPQGGEGTPYF. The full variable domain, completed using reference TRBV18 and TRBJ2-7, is NAGVMQNPRHLVRRRGQEARLRCSPMKGHSHVYWYRQLPEEGLKFMVYLQKENIIDESGMPKERFSAEFPKEGPSILRIQQVVRGDSAAYFCASSPPQGGEGTPYFGPGTRLTVT.

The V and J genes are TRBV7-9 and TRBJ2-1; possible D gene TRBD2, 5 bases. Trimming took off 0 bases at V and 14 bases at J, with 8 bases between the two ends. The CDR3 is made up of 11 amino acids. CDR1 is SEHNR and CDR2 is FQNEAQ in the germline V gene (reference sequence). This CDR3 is CASSLAGVEFF. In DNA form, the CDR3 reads TGTGCCAGCAGCTTAGCGGGAGTCGAGTTCTTC.

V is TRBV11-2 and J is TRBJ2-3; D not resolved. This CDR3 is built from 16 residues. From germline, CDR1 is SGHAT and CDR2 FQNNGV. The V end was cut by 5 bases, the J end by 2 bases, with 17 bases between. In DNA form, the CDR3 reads TGTGCCAGCAGCGACGAGTGGGCCACTGTCACAGATACGCAGTATTTT. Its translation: CASSDEWATVTDTQYF.

The CDR3 loop reads CASSYRGGGEIPEAFF. DNA of the CDR3: TGTGCCAGCAGCTACAGGGGTGGAGGCGAGATCCCTGAAGCTTTCTTT. The chain is built from TRBV5-5 and TRBJ1-1, with TRBD1 identical over 7 bases. There are 16 residues in the CDR3. Germline CDR1 and CDR2: SGHKS and YYEKEE (reference sequence). Unmatched junction bases numbered 14, after V lost 3 bases and J lost 6 bases.

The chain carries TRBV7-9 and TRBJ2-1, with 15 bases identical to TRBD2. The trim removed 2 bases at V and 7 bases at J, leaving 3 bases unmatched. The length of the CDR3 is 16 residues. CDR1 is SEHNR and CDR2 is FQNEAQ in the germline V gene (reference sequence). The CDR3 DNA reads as TGTGCCAGCAGCTTAAGGACTAGCGGGAGGGTGAATGAGCAGTTCTTC. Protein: CASSLRTSGRVNEQFF.

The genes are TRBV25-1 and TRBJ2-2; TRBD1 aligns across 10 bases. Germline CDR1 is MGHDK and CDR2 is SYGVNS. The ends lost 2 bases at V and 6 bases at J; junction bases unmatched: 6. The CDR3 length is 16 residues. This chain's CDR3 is CASSEAGTGVPGELFF. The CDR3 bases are TGTGCCAGCAGTGAAGCCGGGACAGGGGTCCCCGGGGAGCTGTTTTTT. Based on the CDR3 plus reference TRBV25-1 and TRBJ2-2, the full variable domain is EADIYQTPRYLVIGTGKKITLECSQTMGHDKMYWYQQDPGMELHLIHYSYGVNSTEKGDLSSESTVSRIRTEHFPLTLESARPSHTSQYLCASSEAGTGVPGELFFGEGSRLTVL.

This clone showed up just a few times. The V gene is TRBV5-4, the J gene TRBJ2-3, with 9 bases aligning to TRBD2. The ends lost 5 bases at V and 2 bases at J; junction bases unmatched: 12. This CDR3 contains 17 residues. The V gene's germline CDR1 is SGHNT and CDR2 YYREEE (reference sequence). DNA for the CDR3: TGTGCCAGCAGTGGAGGGGGGGTAGCGGGAGTCACAGATACGCAGTATTTT. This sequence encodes CASSGGGVAGVTDTQYF.

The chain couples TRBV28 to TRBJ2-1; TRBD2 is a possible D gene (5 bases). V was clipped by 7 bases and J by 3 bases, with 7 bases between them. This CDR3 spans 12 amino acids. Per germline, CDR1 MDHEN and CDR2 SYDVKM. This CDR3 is CASTGNYNEQFF. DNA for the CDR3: TGTGCCAGCACGGGGAACTACAATGAGCAGTTCTTC.

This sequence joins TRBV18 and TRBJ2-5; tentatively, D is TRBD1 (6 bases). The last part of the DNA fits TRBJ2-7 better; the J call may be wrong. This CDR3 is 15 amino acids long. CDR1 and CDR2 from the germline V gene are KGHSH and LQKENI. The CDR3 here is CASSHYREHSYEQYF. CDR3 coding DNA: TGTGCCAGCTCCCACTACAGGGAACACTCCTACGAGCAGTACTTC.

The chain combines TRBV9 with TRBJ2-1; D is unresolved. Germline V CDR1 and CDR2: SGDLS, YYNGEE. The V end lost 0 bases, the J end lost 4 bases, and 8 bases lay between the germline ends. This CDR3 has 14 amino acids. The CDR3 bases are TGTGCCAGCAGCGTAGGTCCTAAATACAATGAGCAGTTCTTC. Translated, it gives CASSVGPKYNEQFF.

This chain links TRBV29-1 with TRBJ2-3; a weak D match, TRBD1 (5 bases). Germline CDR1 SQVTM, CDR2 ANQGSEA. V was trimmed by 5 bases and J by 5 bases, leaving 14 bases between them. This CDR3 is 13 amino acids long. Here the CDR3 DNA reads TGCAGCGTTTCGACAGTGATAAGAGATACGCAGTATTTT. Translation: CSVSTVIRDTQYF.